Shown below are 22 T cell receptor beta chains from a single sample sequenced in a study of beta chain features in type 1 diabetes. Sequenced material consisted of expressed TCRB transcripts (all of the isolated RNA was reverse transcribed). Clones were read by immunoSEQ multiplex PCR, and TCRdb kept only the in-frame ones, dropping some. The table lists some 40,000 clones, 49% of them singletons. Sequencing was carried out using central memory CD4+ T cells from blood. The receptors were sampled from a woman under 30 in good health.

The chain carries TRBV5-6 and TRBJ2-3; 11 bases agree with TRBD2. The CDR3 has 15 amino acids. The trim removed 4 bases at V and 5 bases at J, leaving 6 bases unmatched. Germline loops: CDR1 SGHDT, CDR2 YYEEEE. In DNA, the CDR3 is TGTGCCAGCAGCGAGACTAGCGGGGCCGGAGATACGCAGTATTTT. Translation gives CASSETSGAGDTQYF.

This clone was seen more than once but under ten times. The V gene is TRBV7-2, the J gene TRBJ2-7, with 7 bases lining up with TRBD1. V was clipped by 1 base and J by 6 bases; unmatched bases: 15. Germline V gene lookup returns CDR1 SGHTA and CDR2 FQGNSA. The CDR3 loop spans 17 amino acids. The CDR3, as DNA: TGTGCCAGCAGCTTAGTAGTACAGGGGTCAGGTGGGTTCGAGCAGTACTTC. Translation: CASSLVVQGSGGFEQYF. Full variable domain (missing parts from reference TRBV7-2 and TRBJ2-7): GAGVSQSPSNKVTEKGKDVELRCDPISGHTALYWYRQSLGQGLEFLIYFQGNSAPDKSGLPSDRFSAERTGGSVSTLTIQRTQQEDSAVYLCASSLVVQGSGGFEQYFGPGTRLTVT.

This chain uses TRBV29-1 with TRBJ2-2; D not certain. This CDR3 has 12 amino acids. The V gene's germline CDR1 is SQVTM and CDR2 ANQGSEA. Trimming cost V 7 bases and J 7 bases, with 13 bases left between them. The CDR3 protein is CSAGWHSGELFF. DNA for the CDR3: TGCAGCGCCGGGTGGCATAGCGGGGAGCTGTTTTTT.

The CDR3 region is CASSLSQGSYTF. Written as DNA, the CDR3 is TGTGCCAGCAGCTTATCCCAGGGGAGCTACACCTTC. This chain joins TRBV7-3 and TRBJ1-2, with a weak D call TRBD1 (6 bases). The CDR3 loop spans 12 amino acids. V dropped 2 bases and J dropped 9 bases, with 10 bases sitting between them. From germline, CDR1 is SGHTA and CDR2 FQGTGA.

This clone was seen a single time. This chain uses TRBV5-1 with TRBJ2-1; 8 bases match TRBD2. Trimming removed 4 bases from V and 8 bases from J; junction bases left unmatched: 8. CDR3 size: 14 residues. Germline values: CDR1 SGHRS, CDR2 YFSETQ. The CDR3 DNA sequence: TGCGCCAGCAGCGGAAGTAGCGGGGTCCATGAGCAGTTCTTC. It yields the protein CASSGSSGVHEQFF. The full variable domain, its missing parts supplied by reference TRBV5-1 and TRBJ2-1, is KAGVTQTPRYLIKTRGQQVTLSCSPISGHRSVSWYQQTPGQGLQFLFEYFSETQRNKGNFPGRFSGRQFSNSRSEMNVSTLELGDSALYLCASSGSSGVHEQFFGPGTRLTVL.

This clone has more than one count but fewer than ten. The chain employs TRBV14 and TRBJ1-2, with 7 nucleotides matching TRBD1. The CDR3 spans 13 residues. V shed 1 base, J shed 13 bases, and the junction held 9 bases outside the gene matches. Looked up from germline, CDR1 is SGHDN and CDR2 is FVKESK. Here the CDR3 DNA reads TGTGCCAGCAGCCAAGGACACCGCAGGGGGGTCACCTTC. As protein: CASSQGHRRGVTF.

The chain links TRBV7-8 to TRBJ2-7, with 10 bases identical to TRBD2. CDR1 SGHVS and CDR2 FQNEAQ come from the germline V gene. This CDR3 region has 15 residues. V lost 1 base to trimming and J lost 4 bases; unmatched junction nucleotides: 4. The CDR3 region is CASSLGSGRDYEQYF. The CDR3 coding sequence is TGTGCCAGCAGCTTAGGGAGCGGGAGGGATTACGAGCAGTACTTC. Variable domain in full (rest from reference TRBV7-8 and TRBJ2-7): GAGVSQSPRYKVAKRGQDVALRCDPISGHVSLFWYQQALGQGPEFLTYFQNEAQLDKSGLPSDRFFAERPEGSVSTLKIQRTQQEDSAVYLCASSLGSGRDYEQYFGPGTRLTVT.

The chain carries TRBV11-1 and TRBJ2-7; D is perhaps TRBD2 (5 bases). V was trimmed by 5 bases and J by 3 bases, leaving 17 bases between them. The germline CDR1 and CDR2 sequences are SGHAT and FQDESV (reference sequence). This CDR3 is 15 amino acids long. The CDR3 region has the DNA TGTGCCAGCAGCGTACCAGGACGAGGACTCTACGAGCAGTACTTC. Protein: CASSVPGRGLYEQYF.

This chain connects TRBV29-1 to TRBJ2-4; 9 bases align to TRBD1. The CDR3 totals 13 residues. The germline gives CDR1 SQVTM, CDR2 ANQGSEA. V dropped 4 bases and J dropped 7; count of bases not matched to a gene: 5. CDR3 nucleotide sequence: TGCAGCGTTGTAACAGGGGGCAAGAACATTCAGTACTTC. As protein: CSVVTGGKNIQYF.

The chain links TRBV7-9 to TRBJ1-1; D remains unclear. Per germline, CDR1 SEHNR and CDR2 FQNEAQ (reference sequence). The V and J ends lost 4 bases and 0 bases respectively, with 6 bases between them. This CDR3 spans 13 amino acids. CDR3 nucleotide sequence: TGTGCCAGCAGCTCGTATTTGAACACTGAAGCTTTCTTT. Protein sequence: CASSSYLNTEAFF.

CDR3 loop: CASSYSGGPKTSKETQYF. CDR3 nucleotides: TGTGCCAGCAGCTATAGCGGGGGGCCCAAGACATCAAAAGAGACCCAGTACTTC. This chain uses TRBV27 with TRBJ2-5, with 10 bases aligning to TRBD2. The CDR3 has 18 residues. Per the germline V gene, CDR1 is MNHEY and CDR2 is SMNVEV (reference sequence). Trimming removed 6 bases from V and 3 bases from J; junction bases left unmatched: 16.

This clone was counted between two and nine times. This sequence joins TRBV4-2 and TRBJ2-1, with 10 nucleotides matching TRBD2. CDR1 is LGHNA and CDR2 is YNFKEQ in the germline V gene. Trimming at V came to 2 bases and at J to 6 bases, leaving 4 bases not matched to a gene. The CDR3 totals 15 residues. The chain's CDR3 is CASSQPSGRVNEQFF. In nucleotides, the CDR3 is TGTGCCAGCAGCCAACCAAGCGGGAGGGTCAATGAGCAGTTCTTC.

This clone was recorded a few times. The chain combines TRBV11-2 with TRBJ1-5; D is ambiguous. The V gene's germline CDR1 is SGHAT and CDR2 FQNNGV. Trimming left V 5 bases short and J 10 bases short, with 15 bases between. The CDR3 consists of 13 residues. Here the CDR3 reads CASSQMAGFPQHF. The CDR3 DNA follows: TGTGCCAGCAGCCAAATGGCGGGGTTCCCCCAGCATTTT.

Only a few counts were recorded for this clone. The rearrangement links TRBV5-1 to TRBJ2-1, with a weak D call TRBD1 (6 bases). Germline V lookup: CDR1 SGHRS, CDR2 YFSETQ. This CDR3 spans 15 amino acids. Trimming removed 1 base at V and 3 bases at J, with 11 bases between. The CDR3 nucleotides are TGCGCCAGCAGCTTGATTCCAGGGGACTACAATGAGCAGTTCTTC. Translated, it gives CASSLIPGDYNEQFF.

V gene TRBV7-2 combines with J gene TRBJ1-4; 10 nucleotides agree with TRBD1. With V trimmed by 5 bases and J by 8 bases, 8 bases remained unmatched. The CDR3 sequence is 15 residues long. In germline, CDR1 is SGHTA, CDR2 FQGNSA. CDR3 in DNA: TGTGCCAGCAGCCCCGACAGGGGGCGAAGGGAAAAACTGTTTTTT. This sequence encodes CASSPDRGRREKLFF. Based on the CDR3 plus reference TRBV7-2 and TRBJ1-4, the full variable domain is GAGVSQSPSNKVTEKGKDVELRCDPISGHTALYWYRQSLGQGLEFLIYFQGNSAPDKSGLPSDRFSAERTGGSVSTLTIQRTQQEDSAVYLCASSPDRGRREKLFFGSGTQLSVL.

The chain is built from TRBV25-1 and TRBJ1-1; TRBD1 matches at 7 bases. The CDR3 is 17 residues long. The ends lost 6 bases at V and 3 bases at J; junction bases unmatched: 16. Germline CDR1 reads MGHDK; CDR2 reads SYGVNS. The CDR3 reads CASRGESTGKWYTEAFF. The CDR3 nucleotides read TGTGCCAGCAGAGGTGAGTCGACAGGGAAGTGGTACACTGAAGCTTTCTTT.

The chain couples TRBV27 to TRBJ1-2, with D unresolved. CDR3 length equals 13 residues. Between the trimmed V and J ends, which lost 2 bases and 4 bases, there was a span of 8 bases. Germline-derived CDR1 and CDR2 are MNHEY and SMNVEV (reference sequence). CDR3 loop: CASSLREGYGYTF. The CDR3 DNA reads as TGTGCCAGCAGTTTAAGGGAGGGCTATGGCTACACCTTC.

This chain uses TRBV5-8 with TRBJ1-5; D not resolved. Between the trimmed V and J ends, which lost 5 bases and 2 bases, there was a span of 8 bases. Looked up from germline, CDR1 is SGHTS and CDR2 is YDEGEE. The CDR3 extends over 13 amino acids. The DNA of the CDR3 is TGTGCCAGCAGTTCTCAGGGCAATCAGCCCCAGCATTTT. This codes for CASSSQGNQPQHF.

The CDR3 region is CASSEGAGRETQYF. The DNA of the CDR3 is TGTGCCAGCAGTGAAGGGGCAGGGAGGGAGACCCAGTACTTC. The chain carries TRBV2 and TRBJ2-5, with a weak D call TRBD2 (6 bases). The CDR3 runs 14 residues. Germline V gene lookup returns CDR1 SNHLY and CDR2 FYNNEI. V dropped 1 base and J dropped 5 bases, with 11 bases sitting between them.

The V call is TRBV30, the J call TRBJ1-2, with D unresolved. The V end lost 0 bases, the J end lost 4 bases, and 9 bases lay between the germline ends. The CDR3 sequence is 13 residues long. The germline V gene has CDR1 GTSNPN and CDR2 SVGIG (reference sequence). The CDR3 reads CAWSVREGYGYTF. The CDR3 coding sequence is TGTGCCTGGAGTGTACGAGAGGGCTATGGCTACACCTTC.

The chain joins TRBV6-5 to TRBJ2-1; 8 bases are shared with TRBD1. Germline V lookup: CDR1 MNHEY, CDR2 SVGAGI. The junction had 4 bases not matched to a gene; V was cut back by 5 bases and J by 7 bases. This CDR3 spans 13 amino acids. CDR3: CASSAQGANEQFF. CDR3 bases: TGTGCCAGCAGTGCTCAGGGGGCGAATGAGCAGTTCTTC.

The CDR3, as DNA: TGTGCCAGCAGCTTAGCGCGCCCGTCGGTAAGCGGAGAGCAGTACTTC. It translates to CASSLARPSVSGEQYF. J is TRBJ2-7 and V is TRBV7-8; TRBD2 is a possible D gene (5 bases). From germline, CDR1 is SGHVS and CDR2 FQNEAQ. Trimming removed 0 bases from V and 7 bases from J, with 19 bases in between. CDR3 length: 16 amino acids. The variable domain in full, with the rest retrieved from reference TRBV7-8 and TRBJ2-7, is GAGVSQSPRYKVAKRGQDVALRCDPISGHVSLFWYQQALGQGPEFLTYFQNEAQLDKSGLPSDRFFAERPEGSVSTLKIQRTQQEDSAVYLCASSLARPSVSGEQYFGPGTRLTVT.